The 15 T cell receptor beta chains presented below share a single source sample, sequenced in a study of blood T cell repertoires in COVID-19. Assay used: immunoSEQ multiplex PCR; TCRdb lists only in-frame clones, some missing. The data show approximately 70,000 clones, with 75% to 90% seen just once and around 2.6% held by the top ten. Sequences were obtained from peripheral blood. The receptor source for this set is a human donor in a cohort sampled during active COVID-19.

This clone was recorded only once. The V and J genes are TRBV18 and TRBJ1-2; 7 nucleotides align to TRBD1. The length of the CDR3 is 14 residues. J lost 6 bases, V lost 3 bases, and 7 bases had no gene match. From germline, CDR1 is KGHSH and CDR2 LQKENI. In nucleotides, the CDR3 is TGTGCCAGCTCACCCGGAGACAGGGCAGATGGCTACACCTTC. Its protein product is CASSPGDRADGYTF.

V is TRBV6-5 and J is TRBJ2-7; D unresolved. CDR1 is MNHEY, CDR2 SVGAGI, per germline. The CDR3 length is 12 residues. V was pared by 6 bases and J by 3 bases, with 9 bases between. As DNA, the CDR3 is TGTGCCAGCAGCACACATGGCTACGAGCAGTACTTC. Protein: CASSTHGYEQYF.

This clone was recorded once. The chain uses TRBV5-1 and TRBJ2-7; possible D gene TRBD1, 6 bases. CDR3 length: 15 amino acids. From germline, CDR1 is SGHRS and CDR2 YFSETQ. The V gene lost 0 bases and the J gene lost 4 bases, with 14 bases spanning the gap. CDR3 sequence reads: CASSLAGTQDYEQYF. CDR3 nucleotide sequence: TGCGCCAGCAGCTTGGCCGGGACACAAGATTACGAGCAGTACTTC.

The chain joins TRBV6-2 or TRBV6-3 to TRBJ2-1; weak D call: TRBD1 (6 bases). The CDR3 runs to 14 residues. In germline, CDR1 is MNHEY, CDR2 SVGEGT. V was shortened by 3 bases and J by 7 bases, with 13 bases between the two germline ends. DNA of the CDR3: TGTGCCAGCAGTTATTTACAGGGTGGGAATGAGCAGTTCTTC. Protein: CASSYLQGGNEQFF.

V and J are TRBV6-2 or TRBV6-3 and TRBJ1-2; TRBD1 agrees at 7 bases. CDR1 and CDR2 from the germline V gene are MNHEY and SVGEGT. The CDR3 sequence is 13 residues long. Losses at the gene ends were 6 bases for V and 4 bases for J; bases not matched to a gene: 5. The CDR3 reads CASSNTGAYGYTF. The CDR3, as DNA: TGTGCCAGCAGCAATACAGGGGCCTATGGCTACACCTTC.

This clone was recorded once. The CDR3 is CASSLERWGENTEAFF. The CDR3 DNA follows: TGTGCCAGCAGCCTGGAACGGTGGGGGGAGAACACTGAAGCTTTCTTT. The chain uses TRBV5-4 and TRBJ1-1; D may be TRBD1 (5 bases). Germline V gene data show CDR1 as SGHNT and CDR2 as YYREEE (reference sequence). V gave up 4 bases and J gave up 1 base, with 17 bases separating them. This CDR3 region has 16 residues.

The V call is TRBV9, the J call TRBJ1-1, with D perhaps matching TRBD1 (5 bases). This CDR3 comprises 18 residues. V lost 0 bases and J lost 2, with 20 bases in between. Germline assignment: CDR1 SGDLS and CDR2 YYNGEE. The CDR3 reads CASSVAPIGGTGNTEAFF. CDR3 coding DNA: TGTGCCAGCAGCGTAGCCCCCATTGGGGGGACGGGAAACACTGAAGCTTTCTTT.

The chain has TRBV18 and TRBJ2-2; TRBD1 aligns across 8 bases. Germline trimming cut 6 bases from V and 4 bases from J; bases unmatched to any gene: 28. The CDR3 totals 22 residues. CDR1 and CDR2 (germline): KGHSH, LQKENI. CDR3 protein: CASSPHISSSLKTGVSTGELFF. The DNA for the CDR3 is TGTGCCAGCTCGCCCCACATTAGTTCATCACTCAAGACAGGGGTTAGCACCGGGGAGCTGTTTTTT.

This chain uses TRBV27 with TRBJ2-7, with a tentative D call TRBD2 (6 bases). Germline V CDR1 and CDR2: MNHEY, SMNVEV (reference sequence). CDR3 length: 15 amino acids. V was pared by 6 bases and J by 0 bases, with 15 bases between. The CDR3 DNA follows: TGTGCCAGCAGAAAAAGCGGGCCCAGCTCCTACGAGCAGTACTTC. It is translated as CASRKSGPSSYEQYF.

V and J are TRBV4-3 and TRBJ2-2; D is perhaps TRBD1 (6 bases). Per the germline V gene, CDR1 is LGHNA and CDR2 is YSLEER. V lost 0 bases to trimming and J lost 5 bases, with 10 bases between them. The CDR3 sequence is 15 residues long. Written as DNA, the CDR3 is TGCGCCAGCAGCCAAGATTCAGGGGTGACCGGGGAGCTGTTTTTT. It encodes CASSQDSGVTGELFF.

This chain joins TRBV3-1 (or the pseudogene TRBV3-2) and TRBJ2-3, with 9 nucleotides matching TRBD2. Looked up from germline, CDR1 is LGHDT and CDR2 is YNNKEL (reference sequence). This CDR3 has 13 residues. J gave up 7 bases and V 4 bases, and 3 bases lay outside the gene matches. The CDR3: CASSLSGRYTQYF. The CDR3 region has the DNA TGTGCCAGCAGCCTAAGCGGGAGGTATACGCAGTATTTT.

The chain links TRBV12-3 or TRBV12-4 to TRBJ1-2; D not resolved. The CDR3 loop spans 12 amino acids. Trimming cost V 5 bases and J 4 bases, with 8 bases left between them. The CDR3, as DNA: TGTGCCAGCAGTCCCAGCGCCTATGGCTACACCTTC. It yields the protein CASSPSAYGYTF.

The V and J genes are TRBV7-9 and TRBJ1-3, with D tentatively TRBD1 (5 bases). Germline loops: CDR1 SEHNR, CDR2 FQNEAQ (reference sequence). Trimming stripped 3 bases from V and 0 bases from J, with 9 bases between. CDR3 length: 15 amino acids. CDR3 region: CASSFQGGSGNTIYF. CDR3 in DNA: TGTGCCAGCAGCTTCCAGGGCGGCTCTGGAAACACCATATATTTT.

This sequence joins TRBV2 and TRBJ1-6; 8 bases are a match to TRBD1. The CDR3 covers 15 residues. V shed 6 bases, J shed 0 bases, and the junction held 1 base outside the gene matches. CDR1 is SNHLY and CDR2 is FYNNEI in the germline V gene. The CDR3 coding sequence is TGTGCCAGCAGGGGACAGGCCTCCTATAATTCACCCCTCCACTTT. It encodes CASRGQASYNSPLHF. The entire variable domain, with the rest obtained from reference TRBV2 and TRBJ1-6, is as follows: EPEVTQTPSHQVTQMGQEVILRCVPISNHLYFYWYRQILGQKVEFLVSFYNNEISEKSEIFDDQFSVERPDGSNFTLKIRSTKLEDSAMYFCASRGQASYNSPLHFGNGTRLTVT.

The V and J genes are TRBV11-2 and TRBJ1-1; D may be TRBD1 (5 bases). V gave up 5 bases and J gave up 2 bases, with 9 bases separating them. Germline-derived CDR1 and CDR2 are SGHAT and FQNNGV. The CDR3 runs to 13 residues. The CDR3 here is CASSPTENTEAFF. CDR3 DNA sequence: TGTGCCAGCAGCCCGACAGAAAACACTGAAGCTTTCTTT.